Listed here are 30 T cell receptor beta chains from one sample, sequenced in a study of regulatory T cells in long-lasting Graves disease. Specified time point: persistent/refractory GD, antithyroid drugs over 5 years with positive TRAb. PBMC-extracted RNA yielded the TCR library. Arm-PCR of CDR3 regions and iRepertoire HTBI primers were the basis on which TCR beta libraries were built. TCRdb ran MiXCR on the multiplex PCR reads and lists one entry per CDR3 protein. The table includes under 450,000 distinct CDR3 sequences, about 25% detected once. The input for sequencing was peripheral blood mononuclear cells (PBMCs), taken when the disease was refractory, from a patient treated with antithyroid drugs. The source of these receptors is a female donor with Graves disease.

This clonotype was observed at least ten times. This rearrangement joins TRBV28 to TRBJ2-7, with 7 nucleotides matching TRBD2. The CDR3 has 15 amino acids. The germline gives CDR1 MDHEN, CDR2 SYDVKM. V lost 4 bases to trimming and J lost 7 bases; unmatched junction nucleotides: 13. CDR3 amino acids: CASSSSGLEAWEQYF. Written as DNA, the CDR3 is TGTGCCAGCAGTTCCTCAGGACTAGAGGCATGGGAGCAGTACTTC.

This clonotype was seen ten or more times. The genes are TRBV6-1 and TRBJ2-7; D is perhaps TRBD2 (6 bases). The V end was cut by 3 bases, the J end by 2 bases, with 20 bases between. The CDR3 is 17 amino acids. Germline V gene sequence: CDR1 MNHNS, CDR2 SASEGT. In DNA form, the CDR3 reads TGTGCCAGCAGTGAGCGGGACCCGGTCGTTCTCACCTACGAGCAGTACTTC. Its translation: CASSERDPVVLTYEQYF.

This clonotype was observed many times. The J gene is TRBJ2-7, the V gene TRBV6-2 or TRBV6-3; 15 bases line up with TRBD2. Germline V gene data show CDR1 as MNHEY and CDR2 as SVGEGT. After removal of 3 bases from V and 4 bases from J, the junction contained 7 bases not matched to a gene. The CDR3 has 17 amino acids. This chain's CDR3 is CASSYSGTSGRQYEQYF. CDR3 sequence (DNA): TGTGCCAGCAGTTATTCTGGGACTAGCGGGAGGCAATACGAGCAGTACTTC.

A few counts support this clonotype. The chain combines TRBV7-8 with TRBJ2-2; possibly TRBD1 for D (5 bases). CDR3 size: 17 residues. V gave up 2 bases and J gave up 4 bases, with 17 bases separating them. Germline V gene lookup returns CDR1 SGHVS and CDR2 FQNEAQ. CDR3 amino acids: CASSLYPQGPSTGELFF. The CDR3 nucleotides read TGTGCCAGCAGCTTATATCCCCAGGGCCCGAGCACCGGGGAGCTGTTTTTT. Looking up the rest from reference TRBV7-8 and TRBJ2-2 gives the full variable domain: GAGVSQSPRYKVAKRGQDVALRCDPISGHVSLFWYQQALGQGPEFLTYFQNEAQLDKSGLPSDRFFAERPEGSVSTLKIQRTQQEDSAVYLCASSLYPQGPSTGELFFGEGSRLTVL.

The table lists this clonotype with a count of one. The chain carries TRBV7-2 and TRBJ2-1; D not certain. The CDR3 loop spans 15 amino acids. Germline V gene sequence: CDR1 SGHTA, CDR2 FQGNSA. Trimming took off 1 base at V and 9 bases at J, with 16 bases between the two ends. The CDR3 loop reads CASSLGGERETEQFF. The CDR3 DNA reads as TGTGCCAGCAGCTTAGGCGGCGAGAGAGAAACTGAGCAGTTCTTC.

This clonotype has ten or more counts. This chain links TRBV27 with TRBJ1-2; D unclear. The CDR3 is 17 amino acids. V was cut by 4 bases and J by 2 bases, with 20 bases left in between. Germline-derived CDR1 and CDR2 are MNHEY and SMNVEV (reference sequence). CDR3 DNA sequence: TGTGCCAGCAGTTCCCAACCCTCCGACGTATTCAACTATGGCTACACCTTC. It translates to CASSSQPSDVFNYGYTF.

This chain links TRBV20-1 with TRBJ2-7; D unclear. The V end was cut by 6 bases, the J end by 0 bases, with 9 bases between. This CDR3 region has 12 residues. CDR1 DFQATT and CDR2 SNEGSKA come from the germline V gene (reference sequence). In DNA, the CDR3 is TGCAGTGCCGGGTCAGCCTCCTACGAGCAGTACTTC. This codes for CSAGSASYEQYF.

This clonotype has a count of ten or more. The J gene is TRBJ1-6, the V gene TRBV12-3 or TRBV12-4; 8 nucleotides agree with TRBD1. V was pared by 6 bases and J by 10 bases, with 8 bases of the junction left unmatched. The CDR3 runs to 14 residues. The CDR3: CASSPTRGLSPLHF. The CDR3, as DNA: TGTGCCAGCAGCCCCACCAGGGGGCTATCACCCCTCCACTTT.

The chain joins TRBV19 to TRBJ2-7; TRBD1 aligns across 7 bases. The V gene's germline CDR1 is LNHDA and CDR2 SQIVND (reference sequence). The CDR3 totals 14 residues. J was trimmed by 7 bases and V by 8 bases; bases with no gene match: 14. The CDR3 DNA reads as TGTGCCAGTGGGCGACAGGGAACGGCGTCGGAGCAGTACTTC. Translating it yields CASGRQGTASEQYF.

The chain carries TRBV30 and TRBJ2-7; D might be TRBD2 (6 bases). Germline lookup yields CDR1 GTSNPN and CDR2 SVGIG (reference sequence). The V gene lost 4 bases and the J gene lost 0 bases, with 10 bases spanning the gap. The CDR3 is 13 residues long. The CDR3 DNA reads TGTGCCTGGAATGCCGGGGGCTCCTACGAGCAGTACTTC. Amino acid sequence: CAWNAGGSYEQYF. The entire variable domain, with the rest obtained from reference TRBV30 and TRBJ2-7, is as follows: SQTIHQWPATLVQPVGSPLSLECTVEGTSNPNLYWYRQAAGRGLQLLFYSVGIGQISSEVPQNLSASRPQDRQFILSSKKLLLSDSGFYLCAWNAGGSYEQYFGPGTRLTVT.

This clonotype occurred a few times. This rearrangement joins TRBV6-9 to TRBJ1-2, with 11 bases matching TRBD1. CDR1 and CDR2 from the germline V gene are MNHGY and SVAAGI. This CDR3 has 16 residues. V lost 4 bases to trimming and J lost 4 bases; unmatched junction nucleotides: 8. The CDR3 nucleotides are TGTGCCAGCAGTTCCGACGGACAGGGGGCTGGCTATGGCTACACCTTC. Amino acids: CASSSDGQGAGYGYTF.

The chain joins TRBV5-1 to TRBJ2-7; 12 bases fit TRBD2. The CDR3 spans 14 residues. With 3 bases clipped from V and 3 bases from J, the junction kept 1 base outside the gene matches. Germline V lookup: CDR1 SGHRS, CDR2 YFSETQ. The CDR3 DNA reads TGCGCCAGCAGCTGGGGACTAGCGGGCTACGAGCAGTACTTC. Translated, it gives CASSWGLAGYEQYF.

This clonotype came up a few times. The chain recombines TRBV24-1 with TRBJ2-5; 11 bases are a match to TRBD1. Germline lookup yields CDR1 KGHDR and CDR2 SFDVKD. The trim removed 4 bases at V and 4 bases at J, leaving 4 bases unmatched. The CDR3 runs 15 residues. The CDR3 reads CATSDPDRGPETQYF. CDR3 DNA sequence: TGTGCCACCAGTGACCCGGACAGGGGGCCAGAGACCCAGTACTTC.

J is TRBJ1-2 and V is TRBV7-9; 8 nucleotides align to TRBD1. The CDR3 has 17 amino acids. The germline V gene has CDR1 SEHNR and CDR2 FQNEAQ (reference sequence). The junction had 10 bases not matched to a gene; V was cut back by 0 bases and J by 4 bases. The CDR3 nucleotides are TGTGCCAGCAGCTTAGCGGGCGGACAGGGAAGCTCCTATGGCTACACCTTC. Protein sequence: CASSLAGGQGSSYGYTF.

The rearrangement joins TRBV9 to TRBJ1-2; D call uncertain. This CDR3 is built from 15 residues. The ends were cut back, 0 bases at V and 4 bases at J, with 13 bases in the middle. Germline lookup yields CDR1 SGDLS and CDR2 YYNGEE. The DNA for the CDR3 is TGTGCCAGCAGCGTAGCTCGGCTTAGTCCCTATGGCTACACCTTC. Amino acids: CASSVARLSPYGYTF.

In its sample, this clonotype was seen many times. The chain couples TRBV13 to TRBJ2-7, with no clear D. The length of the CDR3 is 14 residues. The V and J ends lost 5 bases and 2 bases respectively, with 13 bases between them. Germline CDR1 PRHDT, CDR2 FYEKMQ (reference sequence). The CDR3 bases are TGTGCCAGCAGCCAGGCATCCGAAACCTACGAGCAGTACTTC. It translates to CASSQASETYEQYF.

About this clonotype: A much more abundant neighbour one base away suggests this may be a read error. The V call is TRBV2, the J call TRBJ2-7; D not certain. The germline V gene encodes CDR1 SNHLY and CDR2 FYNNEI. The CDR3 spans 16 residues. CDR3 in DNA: TGTGCCAGCAGTGAAGCGCTTGGATGGCGGTCTCGCGAGCTGTACTTC. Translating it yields CASSEALGWRSRELYF.

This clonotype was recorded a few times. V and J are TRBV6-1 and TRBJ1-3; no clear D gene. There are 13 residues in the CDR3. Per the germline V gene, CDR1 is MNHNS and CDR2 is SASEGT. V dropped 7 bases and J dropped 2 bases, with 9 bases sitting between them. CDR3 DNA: TGTGCCAGCAACGAACGTCCTGGAAACACCATATATTTT. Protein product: CASNERPGNTIYF.

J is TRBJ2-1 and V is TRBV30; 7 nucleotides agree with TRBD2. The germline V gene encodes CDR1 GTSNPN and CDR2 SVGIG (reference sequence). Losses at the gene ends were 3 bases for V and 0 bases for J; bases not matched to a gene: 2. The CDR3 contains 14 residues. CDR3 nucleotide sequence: TGTGCCTGGAGCGGGAGGACCTCCTACAATGAGCAGTTCTTC. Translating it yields CAWSGRTSYNEQFF.

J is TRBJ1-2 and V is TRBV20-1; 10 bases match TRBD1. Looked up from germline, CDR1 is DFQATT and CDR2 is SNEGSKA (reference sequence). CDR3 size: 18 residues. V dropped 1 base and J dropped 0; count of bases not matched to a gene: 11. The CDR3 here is CSARAPGQGLPANYGYTF. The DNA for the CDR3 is TGCAGTGCTAGAGCACCGGGACAGGGGCTGCCGGCTAACTATGGCTACACCTTC.

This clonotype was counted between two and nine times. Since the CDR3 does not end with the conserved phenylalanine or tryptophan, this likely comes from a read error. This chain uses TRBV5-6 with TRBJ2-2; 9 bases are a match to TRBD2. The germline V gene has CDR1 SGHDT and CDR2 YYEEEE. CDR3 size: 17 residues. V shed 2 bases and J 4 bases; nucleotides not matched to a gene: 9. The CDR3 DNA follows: TGTGCCAGCAGCTTTCGGACTAGCGAAGATCCCACCGGGGAGCTGTTTTCT. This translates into CASSFRTSEDPTGELFS.

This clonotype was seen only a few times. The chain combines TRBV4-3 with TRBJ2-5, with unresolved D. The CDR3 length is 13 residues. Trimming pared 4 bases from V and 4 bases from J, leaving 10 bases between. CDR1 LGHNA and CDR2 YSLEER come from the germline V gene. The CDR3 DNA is TGCGCCAGCAGCCGCAAGATCGTAGAGACCCAGTACTTC. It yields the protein CASSRKIVETQYF.

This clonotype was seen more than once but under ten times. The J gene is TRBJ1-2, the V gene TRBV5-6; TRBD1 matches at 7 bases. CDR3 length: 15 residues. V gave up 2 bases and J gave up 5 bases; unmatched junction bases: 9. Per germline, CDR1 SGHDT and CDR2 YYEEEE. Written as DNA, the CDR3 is TGTGCCAGCAGCTTACCGAAGACAGGGAAATATGGCTACACCTTC. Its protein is CASSLPKTGKYGYTF.

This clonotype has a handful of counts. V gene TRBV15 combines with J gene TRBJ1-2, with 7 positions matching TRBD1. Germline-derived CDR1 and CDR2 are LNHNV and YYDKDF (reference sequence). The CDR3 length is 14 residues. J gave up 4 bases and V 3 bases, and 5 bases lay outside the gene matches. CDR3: CATSRPTGAYGYTF. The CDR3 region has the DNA TGTGCCACCAGCAGGCCTACAGGGGCCTATGGCTACACCTTC. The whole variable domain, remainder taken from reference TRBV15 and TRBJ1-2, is DAMVIQNPRYQVTQFGKPVTLSCSQTLNHNVMYWYQQKSSQAPKLLFHYYDKDFNNEADTPDNFQSRRPNTSFCFLDIRSPGLGDTAMYLCATSRPTGAYGYTFGSGTRLTVV.

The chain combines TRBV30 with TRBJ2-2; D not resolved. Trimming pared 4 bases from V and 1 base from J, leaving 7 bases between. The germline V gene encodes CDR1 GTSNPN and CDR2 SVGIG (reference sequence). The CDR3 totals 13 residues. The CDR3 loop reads CAWKEQNTGELFF. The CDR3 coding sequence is TGTGCCTGGAAGGAACAGAACACCGGGGAGCTGTTTTTT.

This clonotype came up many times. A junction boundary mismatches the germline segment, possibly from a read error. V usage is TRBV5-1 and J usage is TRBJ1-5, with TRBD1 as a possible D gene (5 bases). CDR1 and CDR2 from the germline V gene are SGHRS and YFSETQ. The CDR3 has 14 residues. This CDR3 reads CASSYGQGTQPQHF. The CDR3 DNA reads TGTGCCAGCAGTTACGGGCAGGGCACTCAGCCCCAGCATTTT.

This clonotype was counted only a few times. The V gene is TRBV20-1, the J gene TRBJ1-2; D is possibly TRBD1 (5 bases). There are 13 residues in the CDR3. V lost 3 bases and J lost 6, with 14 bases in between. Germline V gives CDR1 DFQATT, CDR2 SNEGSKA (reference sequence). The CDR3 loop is CSARVGHTNGYTF. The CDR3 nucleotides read TGCAGTGCTAGGGTGGGGCATACCAATGGCTACACCTTC.

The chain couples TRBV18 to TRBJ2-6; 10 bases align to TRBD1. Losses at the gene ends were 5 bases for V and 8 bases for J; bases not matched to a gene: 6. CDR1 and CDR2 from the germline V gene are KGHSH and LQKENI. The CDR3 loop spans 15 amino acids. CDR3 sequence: CASSVGQGTTNVLTF. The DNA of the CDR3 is TGTGCCAGCTCAGTGGGACAGGGGACGACCAACGTCCTGACTTTC.

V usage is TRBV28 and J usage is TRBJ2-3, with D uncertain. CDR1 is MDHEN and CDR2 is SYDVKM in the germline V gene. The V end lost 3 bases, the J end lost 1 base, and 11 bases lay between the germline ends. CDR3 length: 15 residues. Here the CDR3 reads CASSFPVAGTDTQYF. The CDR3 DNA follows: TGTGCCAGCAGTTTCCCAGTTGCCGGCACAGATACGCAGTATTTT.

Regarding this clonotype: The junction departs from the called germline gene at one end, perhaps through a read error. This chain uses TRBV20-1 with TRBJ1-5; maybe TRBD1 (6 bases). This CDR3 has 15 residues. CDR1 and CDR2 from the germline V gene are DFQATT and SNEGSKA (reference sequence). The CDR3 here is CSAKGGGAGNQPQHF. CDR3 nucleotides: TGCAGCGCTAAAGGGGGTGGCGCCGGCAATCAGCCCCAGCATTTT.